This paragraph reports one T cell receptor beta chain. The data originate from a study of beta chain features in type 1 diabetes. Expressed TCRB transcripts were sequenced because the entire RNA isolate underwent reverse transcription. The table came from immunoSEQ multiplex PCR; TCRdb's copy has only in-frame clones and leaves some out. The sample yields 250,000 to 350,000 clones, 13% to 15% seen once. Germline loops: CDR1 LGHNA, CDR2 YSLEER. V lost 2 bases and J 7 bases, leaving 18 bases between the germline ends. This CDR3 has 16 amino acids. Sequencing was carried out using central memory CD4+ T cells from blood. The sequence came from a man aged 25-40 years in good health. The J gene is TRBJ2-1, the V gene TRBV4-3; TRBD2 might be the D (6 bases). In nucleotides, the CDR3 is TGCGCCAGCAGCCAATCACTAGCTTCCCGTTGGAATGAGCAGTTCTTC. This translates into CASSQSLASRWNEQFF.